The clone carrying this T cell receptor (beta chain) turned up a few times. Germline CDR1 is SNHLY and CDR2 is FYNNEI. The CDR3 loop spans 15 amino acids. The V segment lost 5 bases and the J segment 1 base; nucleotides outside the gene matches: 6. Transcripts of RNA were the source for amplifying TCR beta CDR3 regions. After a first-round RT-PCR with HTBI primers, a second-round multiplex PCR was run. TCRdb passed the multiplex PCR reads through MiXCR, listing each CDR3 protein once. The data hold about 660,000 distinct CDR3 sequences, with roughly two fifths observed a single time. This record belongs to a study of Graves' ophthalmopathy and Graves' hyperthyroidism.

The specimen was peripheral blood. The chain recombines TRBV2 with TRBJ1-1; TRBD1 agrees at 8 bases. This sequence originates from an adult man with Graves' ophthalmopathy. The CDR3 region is CASSLGQGQNTEAFF. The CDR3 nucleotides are TGTGCCAGCAGTTTAGGACAGGGACAGAACACTGAAGCTTTCTTT.